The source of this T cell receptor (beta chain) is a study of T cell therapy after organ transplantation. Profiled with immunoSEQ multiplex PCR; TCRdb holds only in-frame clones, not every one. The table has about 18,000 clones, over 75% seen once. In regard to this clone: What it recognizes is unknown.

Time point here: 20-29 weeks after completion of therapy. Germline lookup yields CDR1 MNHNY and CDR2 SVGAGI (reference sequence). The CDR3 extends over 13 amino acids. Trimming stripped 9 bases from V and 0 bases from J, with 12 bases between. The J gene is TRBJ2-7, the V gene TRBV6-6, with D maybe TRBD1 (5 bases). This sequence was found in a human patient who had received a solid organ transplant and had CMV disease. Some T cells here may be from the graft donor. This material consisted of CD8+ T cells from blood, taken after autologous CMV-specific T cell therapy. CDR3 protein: CASGALDSYEQYF. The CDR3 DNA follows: TGTGCCAGTGGGGCCCTCGACTCCTACGAGCAGTACTTC.